A single sample gave rise to the 31 T cell receptor beta chains below, sequenced in a study of cytomegalovirus exposure and HLA in healthy donors. Only in-frame clones appear in the TCRdb table, and some are missing; sequencing was by immunoSEQ multiplex PCR. The profile shows about 82,000 clones, 95% of them singletons. The source material was PBMCs. The receptors come from a woman younger than 35 in good health and CMV-seronegative.

The chain combines TRBV6-5 with TRBJ2-7; 8 nucleotides match TRBD1. Trimming at V came to 2 bases and at J to 5 bases, leaving 2 bases not matched to a gene. This CDR3 region has 13 residues. In germline, CDR1 is MNHEY, CDR2 SVGAGI. CDR3 sequence: CASSYRTGNEQYF. CDR3 nucleotide sequence: TGTGCCAGCAGTTACAGGACAGGGAACGAGCAGTACTTC.

This chain links TRBV7-2 with TRBJ1-6; TRBD1 is a possible D gene (5 bases). This CDR3 contains 13 residues. Germline assignment: CDR1 SGHTA and CDR2 FQGNSA. The V gene lost 4 bases and the J gene lost 10 bases, with 11 bases spanning the gap. The chain's CDR3 is CASSWSQGSPLHF. CDR3 in DNA: TGTGCCAGCAGCTGGAGTCAGGGCTCACCCCTCCACTTT.

The chain couples TRBV30 to TRBJ1-1; D remains ambiguous. With 0 bases removed from V and 3 bases from J, the gap between germline ends came to 11 bases. CDR3 length: 14 amino acids. Per germline, CDR1 GTSNPN and CDR2 SVGIG (reference sequence). CDR3 amino acids: CAWSVSLRDTEAFF. CDR3 sequence (DNA): TGTGCCTGGAGTGTCAGTTTGAGGGACACTGAAGCTTTCTTT.

This clone has only one observation. The rearrangement links TRBV7-2 to TRBJ2-2; 14 bases match TRBD2. The CDR3 length is 19 residues. Germline V CDR1 and CDR2: SGHTA, FQGNSA. With 7 bases clipped from V and 2 bases from J, the junction kept 12 bases outside the gene matches. CDR3 loop: CASTERRTSGGLNTGELFF. The CDR3 coding sequence is TGTGCCAGCACCGAACGGAGGACTAGCGGGGGGTTAAACACCGGGGAGCTGTTTTTT.

The J gene is TRBJ2-4, the V gene TRBV7-9; 9 bases line up with TRBD1. The CDR3 has 14 amino acids. Germline values: CDR1 SEHNR, CDR2 FQNEAQ (reference sequence). The ends lost 4 bases at V and 9 bases at J; junction bases unmatched: 7. CDR3 nucleotide sequence: TGTGCCAGCAGCTCCCTGACAGGGGGTGGCATTCAGTACTTC. Translating gives CASSSLTGGGIQYF. Complete variable domain (other parts from reference TRBV7-9 and TRBJ2-4): DTGVSQNPRHKITKRGQNVTFRCDPISEHNRLYWYRQTLGQGPEFLTYFQNEAQLEKSRLLSDRFSAERPKGSFSTLEIQRTEQGDSAMYLCASSSLTGGGIQYFGAGTRLSVL.

J is TRBJ2-2 and V is TRBV2; 9 bases map to TRBD2. This CDR3 is built from 16 residues. Per germline, CDR1 SNHLY and CDR2 FYNNEI. V lost 2 bases to trimming and J lost 3 bases; unmatched junction nucleotides: 4. The CDR3 sequence is CASSESREGDTGELFF. CDR3 sequence (DNA): TGTGCCAGCAGTGAATCGCGGGAGGGGGACACCGGGGAGCTGTTTTTT.

This sequence joins TRBV19 and TRBJ1-1, with 8 bases matching TRBD1. Germline assignment: CDR1 LNHDA and CDR2 SQIVND (reference sequence). V lost 6 bases to trimming and J lost 5 bases; unmatched junction nucleotides: 11. The length of the CDR3 is 15 residues. This chain's CDR3 is CASRPGQGGYTEAFF. The CDR3 DNA reads as TGTGCCAGTAGGCCCGGACAGGGTGGATATACTGAAGCTTTCTTT.

This sequence joins TRBV27 and TRBJ2-1, with 12 positions matching TRBD2. This CDR3 region has 15 residues. Germline V lookup: CDR1 MNHEY, CDR2 SMNVEV (reference sequence). J lost 5 bases, V lost 6 bases, and 5 bases had no gene match. For the CDR3, the DNA is TGTGCCAGCAGACCTAGCGGGGGGGCCCACAATGAGCAGTTCTTC. It encodes CASRPSGGAHNEQFF.

The table lists this clone with a count of one. This chain connects TRBV5-1 to TRBJ2-3, with 11 bases aligning to TRBD2. In germline, CDR1 is SGHRS, CDR2 YFSETQ. This CDR3 contains 15 residues. V shed 3 bases and J 2 bases; nucleotides not matched to a gene: 2. The CDR3 nucleotides read TGCGCCAGCAGCTCGACTAGCGGGGACACAGATACGCAGTATTTT. Translation: CASSSTSGDTDTQYF.

The chain couples TRBV4-1 to TRBJ2-7; D remains unclear. The CDR3 covers 13 residues. V was cut by 1 base and J by 2 bases, with 6 bases left in between. CDR1 and CDR2 (germline): MGHRA, YSYEKL. CDR3 in amino acids: CASSQGPTYEQYF. DNA for the CDR3: TGCGCCAGCAGCCAAGGGCCGACCTACGAGCAGTACTTC.

The rearrangement joins TRBV27 to TRBJ2-1, with TRBD1 as a possible D gene (7 bases). Trimming removed 10 bases from V and 3 bases from J, with 16 bases in between. The germline CDR1 and CDR2 sequences are MNHEY and SMNVEV (reference sequence). The CDR3 extends over 14 amino acids. The CDR3 DNA sequence: TGTGCCACCCGAGGGGGCGGGGTCTACAATGAGCAGTTCTTC. This codes for CATRGGGVYNEQFF.

This chain joins TRBV18 and TRBJ1-2; tentative D call: TRBD1 (5 bases). The CDR3 totals 14 residues. V gave up 3 bases and J gave up 4 bases, with 12 bases separating them. Germline values: CDR1 KGHSH, CDR2 LQKENI. CDR3 bases: TGTGCCAGCTCACCCGACAGAAACGGCTATGGCTACACCTTC. Translation gives CASSPDRNGYGYTF. The full variable domain, with the rest looked up from reference TRBV18 and TRBJ1-2, is NAGVMQNPRHLVRRRGQEARLRCSPMKGHSHVYWYRQLPEEGLKFMVYLQKENIIDESGMPKERFSAEFPKEGPSILRIQQVVRGDSAAYFCASSPDRNGYGYTFGSGTRLTVV.

The chain carries TRBV9 and TRBJ2-7; weak D call: TRBD2 (6 bases). V lost 2 bases, J lost 3 bases, and 15 bases lay in between. The CDR3 is made up of 15 amino acids. CDR1 and CDR2 from the germline V gene are SGDLS and YYNGEE. The CDR3 sequence: CASSVEGTGFYEQYF. The CDR3 region has the DNA TGTGCCAGCAGCGTGGAGGGGACTGGGTTCTACGAGCAGTACTTC.

This chain links TRBV6-5 with TRBJ2-1, with D possibly TRBD2 on 5 matching bases. There are 13 residues in the CDR3. Germline lookup yields CDR1 MNHEY and CDR2 SVGAGI. V gave up 6 bases and J gave up 6 bases, with 12 bases separating them. The CDR3 DNA sequence: TGTGCCAGCAGGGACGGGAATATCAATGAGCAGTTCTTC. Its translation: CASRDGNINEQFF.

The chain employs TRBV19 and TRBJ1-2, with a possible D match to TRBD1 (6 bases). The CDR3 consists of 13 residues. Germline V gene data show CDR1 as LNHDA and CDR2 as SQIVND (reference sequence). The V end lost 5 bases, the J end lost 6 bases, and 13 bases lay between the germline ends. The CDR3: CASSPYYRDGYTF. The CDR3 region has the DNA TGTGCCAGTAGTCCCTATTACAGGGATGGCTACACCTTC.

The chain carries TRBV29-1 and TRBJ2-1; D is perhaps TRBD2 (6 bases). Per germline, CDR1 SQVTM and CDR2 ANQGSEA. V lost 3 bases, J lost 3 bases, and 18 bases lay in between. The CDR3 extends over 16 amino acids. CDR3 residues: CSVEPRTAGIYNEQFF. Written as DNA, the CDR3 is TGCAGCGTTGAGCCTAGAACGGCGGGGATCTACAATGAGCAGTTCTTC.

This chain connects TRBV7-8 to TRBJ1-4, with TRBD1 as a possible D gene (6 bases). The germline CDR1 and CDR2 sequences are SGHVS and FQNEAQ. The length of the CDR3 is 17 residues. Trimming took off 5 bases at V and 2 bases at J, with 18 bases between the two ends. The CDR3 DNA reads as TGTGCCAGCAGCCCCTTAGGGTGGACAGCTACTAATGAAAAACTGTTTTTT. It codes for CASSPLGWTATNEKLFF.

The V and J genes are TRBV7-2 and TRBJ2-1; D call uncertain. CDR1 and CDR2 from the germline V gene are SGHTA and FQGNSA. CDR3 size: 12 residues. Between the trimmed V and J ends, which lost 2 bases and 12 bases, there was a span of 11 bases. This CDR3 is CASSLISRRQFF. CDR3 nucleotides: TGTGCCAGCAGCTTAATCTCTCGGAGGCAGTTCTTC.

The rearrangement uses TRBV11-2 and TRBJ1-4, with unresolved D. CDR1 and CDR2 from the germline V gene are SGHAT and FQNNGV. The CDR3 is 15 residues long. Trimming took 3 bases from V and 4 from J, leaving 12 bases between them. The CDR3 here is CASSFGRPGNEKLFF. Here the CDR3 DNA reads TGTGCCAGCAGCTTTGGGAGACCGGGTAATGAAAAACTGTTTTTT.

The chain couples TRBV19 to TRBJ2-2; D is perhaps TRBD2 (6 bases). Germline V gives CDR1 LNHDA, CDR2 SQIVND (reference sequence). V lost 3 bases and J 2 bases, leaving 10 bases between the germline ends. The CDR3 sequence is 15 residues long. The CDR3 DNA reads as TGTGCCAGTAGTATTTTGGCGGGAAACACCGGGGAGCTGTTTTTT. Translated, it gives CASSILAGNTGELFF.

J is TRBJ2-3 and V is TRBV19; 7 bases match TRBD1. CDR3 size: 13 residues. V lost 11 bases, J lost 2 bases, and 7 bases stayed unmatched. In germline, CDR1 is LNHDA, CDR2 SQIVND (reference sequence). CDR3 residues: CASSGQATDTQYF. The DNA of the CDR3 is TGTGCCTCCTCCGGACAGGCCACAGATACGCAGTATTTT.

The chain employs TRBV6-6 and TRBJ2-7, with 8 positions matching TRBD2. The CDR3 sequence is 15 residues long. Germline V gives CDR1 MNHNY, CDR2 SVGAGI (reference sequence). The junction had 8 bases not matched to a gene; V was cut back by 7 bases and J by 0 bases. The CDR3 nucleotides are TGTGCCAGCAAAATTAGCGGGACTAGCTCCTACGAGCAGTACTTC. Its protein product is CASKISGTSSYEQYF.

The gene calls are TRBV15 and TRBJ2-7, with a possible D match to TRBD2 (6 bases). Deletions cut 0 bases from V and 2 bases from J, with 11 bases between. The length of the CDR3 is 15 residues. Per the germline V gene, CDR1 is LNHNV and CDR2 is YYDKDF (reference sequence). The CDR3: CATSRDVGGPYEQYF. DNA for the CDR3: TGTGCCACCAGCAGAGACGTGGGGGGACCCTACGAGCAGTACTTC.

A few counts support this clone. The chain couples TRBV15 to TRBJ1-3, with a tentative D call TRBD1 (6 bases). CDR1 is LNHNV, CDR2 YYDKDF, per germline (reference sequence). Deletions cut 1 base from V and 4 bases from J, with 17 bases between. This CDR3 has 17 residues. CDR3: CATSRAPREGDGNTIYF. Here the CDR3 DNA reads TGTGCCACCAGCAGAGCTCCTAGGGAGGGGGACGGAAACACCATATATTTT.

The CDR3 DNA reads as TGTGCCAGCAGTTACAGGGGCGAGACCCAGTACTTC. Its translation: CASSYRGETQYF. The chain employs TRBV6-5 and TRBJ2-5; possibly TRBD1 for D (5 bases). Germline CDR1 reads MNHEY; CDR2 reads SVGAGI. Trimming took 2 bases from V and 5 from J, leaving 6 bases between them. The CDR3 is 12 residues long.

The chain is built from TRBV5-1 and TRBJ2-1; maybe TRBD2 (6 bases). The CDR3 has 16 amino acids. Germline assignment: CDR1 SGHRS and CDR2 YFSETQ. Trimming removed 4 bases at V and 0 bases at J, with 14 bases between. The CDR3 DNA reads as TGCGCCAGCAGCCCCGAGGTAGCGGACTCCTACAATGAGCAGTTCTTC. It translates to CASSPEVADSYNEQFF.

This sequence joins TRBV9 and TRBJ1-1; D gene unclear. The germline gives CDR1 SGDLS, CDR2 YYNGEE. This CDR3 comprises 12 residues. Trimming removed 4 bases at V and 2 bases at J, with 6 bases between. CDR3 loop: CASSSANTEAFF. DNA of the CDR3: TGTGCCAGCAGCAGCGCCAACACTGAAGCTTTCTTT.

The chain recombines TRBV19 with TRBJ1-1, with D maybe TRBD1 (5 bases). The CDR3 loop spans 13 amino acids. Trimming removed 2 bases from V and 9 bases from J, with 13 bases in between. CDR1 is LNHDA and CDR2 is SQIVND in the germline V gene (reference sequence). As DNA, the CDR3 is TGTGCCAGTAGTATAATTTCGGGGGTCCAAGCTTTCTTT. It is translated as CASSIISGVQAFF.

This clone has only one observation. The chain uses TRBV4-1 and TRBJ2-2; 8 bases match TRBD1. After removal of 3 bases from V and 4 bases from J, the junction contained 7 bases not matched to a gene. This CDR3 has 16 amino acids. Germline V lookup: CDR1 MGHRA, CDR2 YSYEKL. CDR3 in DNA: TGCGCCAGCAGCCAGCTCAGGGGGCGCAGCACCGGGGAGCTGTTTTTT. Amino acids: CASSQLRGRSTGELFF.

The chain uses TRBV10-3 and TRBJ1-2; D might be TRBD1 (5 bases). Germline loops: CDR1 ENHRY, CDR2 SYGVKD. The V and J ends lost 2 bases and 4 bases respectively, with 8 bases between them. This CDR3 contains 13 residues. CDR3 sequence reads: CAISEDGGYGYTF. CDR3 DNA sequence: TGTGCCATCAGTGAGGACGGGGGCTATGGCTACACCTTC.

The V and J genes are TRBV5-1 and TRBJ2-7; 9 nucleotides line up with TRBD1. Losses at the gene ends were 1 base for V and 3 bases for J; bases not matched to a gene: 11. Germline V lookup: CDR1 SGHRS, CDR2 YFSETQ. This CDR3 has 17 residues. CDR3 residues: CASSLTGGAGLGYEQYF. Written as DNA, the CDR3 is TGCGCCAGCAGCTTGACAGGGGGCGCAGGTCTCGGCTACGAGCAGTACTTC.